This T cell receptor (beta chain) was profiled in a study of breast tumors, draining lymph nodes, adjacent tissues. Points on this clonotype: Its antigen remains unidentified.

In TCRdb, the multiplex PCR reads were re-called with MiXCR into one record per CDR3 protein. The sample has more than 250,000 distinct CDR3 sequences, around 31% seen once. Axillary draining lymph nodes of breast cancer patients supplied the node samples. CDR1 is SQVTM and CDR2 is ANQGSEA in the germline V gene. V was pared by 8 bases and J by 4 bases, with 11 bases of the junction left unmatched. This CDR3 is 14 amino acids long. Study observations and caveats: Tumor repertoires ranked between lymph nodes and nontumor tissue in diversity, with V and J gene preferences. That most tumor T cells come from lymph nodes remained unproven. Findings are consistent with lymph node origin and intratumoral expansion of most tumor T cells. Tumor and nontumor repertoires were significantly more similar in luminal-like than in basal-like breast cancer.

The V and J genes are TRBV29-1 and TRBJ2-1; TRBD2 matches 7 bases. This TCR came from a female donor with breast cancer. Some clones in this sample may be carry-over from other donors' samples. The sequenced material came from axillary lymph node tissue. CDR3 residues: CSSNLADVYNEQFF. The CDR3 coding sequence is TGCAGCAGTAATCTAGCGGACGTATACAATGAGCAGTTCTTC.